Here is one TCR beta chain with its context. Its specificity is not known. The data derive from a study of breast tumors, draining lymph nodes, adjacent tissues. Study-level findings and limits: Tumor TCR diversity was below lymph nodes but above nontumor tissue. Luminal-like breast cancer showed significantly higher tumor–nontumor repertoire similarity than basal-like. That most tumor T cells come from lymph nodes remained unproven.

This CDR3 spans 15 amino acids. The germline CDR1 and CDR2 sequences are SGHAT and FQDESV (reference sequence). V trimming: 7 bases; J trimming: 5 bases; junction bases outside the gene matches: 13. TCRdb reprocessed the multiplex PCR reads via MiXCR and lists one record per CDR3 protein. The profile shows tens of thousands of distinct CDR3 sequences, 45% to 60% of them singletons. V and J are TRBV11-1 and TRBJ2-5; TRBD2 matches at 7 bases. Source material: breast tumor tissue. The clonotype was recovered from a female donor with breast cancer. Some clones in this sample may be carry-over from other donors' samples. The CDR3 coding sequence is TGTGCCAGCACCCGAGCGGGGATAGTGGGTGAGACCCAGTACTTC. As protein: CASTRAGIVGETQYF.